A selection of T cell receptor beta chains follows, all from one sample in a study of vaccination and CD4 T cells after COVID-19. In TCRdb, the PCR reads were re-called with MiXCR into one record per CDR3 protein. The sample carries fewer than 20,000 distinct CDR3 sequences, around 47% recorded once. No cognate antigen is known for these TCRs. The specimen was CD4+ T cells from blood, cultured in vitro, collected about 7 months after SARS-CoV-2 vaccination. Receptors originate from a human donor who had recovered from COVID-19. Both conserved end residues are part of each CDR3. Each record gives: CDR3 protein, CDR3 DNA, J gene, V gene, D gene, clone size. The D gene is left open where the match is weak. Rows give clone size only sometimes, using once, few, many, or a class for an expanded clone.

CDR3: CASSELDRGRYQPQHF; DNA: TGTGCCAGCAGTGAATTGGACAGGGGGCGGTATCAGCCCCAGCATTTT; J: TRBJ1-5; V: TRBV6-1; D: TRBD1; size: few
CDR3: CASSRYGTSGTYEQYF; DNA: TGTGCCAGCAGTCGCTACGGGACTAGCGGGACCTACGAGCAGTACTTC; J: TRBJ2-7; V: TRBV6-2/TRBV6-3; D: TRBD2; size: once
CDR3: CASSLDRRFPDTQYF; DNA: TGTGCCAGCAGCTTAGACCGCAGGTTTCCAGATACGCAGTATTTT; J: TRBJ2-3; V: TRBV7-2; D: NA; size: NA
CDR3: CSARVAGSTDTQYF; DNA: TGCAGTGCTAGGGTAGCGGGAAGCACAGATACGCAGTATTTT; J: TRBJ2-3; V: TRBV20-1; D: TRBD2; size: NA
CDR3: CASSLMGSTDTQYF; DNA: TGTGCCAGCAGCCTTATGGGGAGCACAGATACGCAGTATTTT; J: TRBJ2-3; V: TRBV7-9; D: NA; size: NA
CDR3: CASSQGSGRRTDTQYF; DNA: TGCGCCAGCAGCCAAGGTAGCGGGAGAAGGACAGATACCCAGTATTTT; J: TRBJ2-3; V: TRBV4-3; D: TRBD2; size: NA
CDR3: CASSPQAGTDTQYF; DNA: TGTGCCAGCAGCCCCCAAGCGGGCACAGATACGCAGTATTTT; J: TRBJ2-3; V: TRBV7-3; D: NA; size: NA
CDR3: CASSLAGPTDTQYF; DNA: TGTGCCAGCAGCCTAGCGGGGCCCACAGATACGCAGTATTTT; J: TRBJ2-3; V: TRBV7-6; D: TRBD2; size: NA
CDR3: CAISGIWTGIDEQYF; DNA: TGTGCCATCAGTGGAATCTGGACAGGGATCGACGAGCAGTACTTC; J: TRBJ2-7; V: TRBV10-3; D: TRBD1; size: few
CDR3: CASSWGRESSYEQYF; DNA: TGTGCCAGCAGTTGGGGGAGGGAGAGCTCCTACGAGCAGTACTTC; J: TRBJ2-7; V: TRBV27; D: TRBD2; size: NA
CDR3: CATSSTQGNYGYTF; DNA: TGTGCCACCAGCAGTACACAGGGGAACTATGGCTACACCTTC; J: TRBJ1-2; V: TRBV15; D: TRBD1; size: few
CDR3: CSARERLGVDTQYF; DNA: TGCAGTGCTAGGGAAAGACTAGGGGTAGATACGCAGTATTTT; J: TRBJ2-3; V: TRBV20-1; D: NA; size: NA
CDR3: CASSSQNDRTQYF; DNA: TGTGCCAGCAGCTCGCAAAACGACAGGACCCAGTACTTC; J: TRBJ2-5; V: TRBV7-9; D: NA; size: NA
CDR3: CATSRGPVRNTEAFF; DNA: TGTGCCACCAGCAGGGGGCCAGTCAGGAACACTGAAGCTTTCTTT; J: TRBJ1-1; V: TRBV15; D: NA; size: NA
CDR3: CSADHGGTDTQYF; DNA: TGCAGCGCGGATCACGGCGGAACAGATACGCAGTATTTT; J: TRBJ2-3; V: TRBV29-1; D: NA; size: NA
CDR3: CASRLIGYNEQFF; DNA: TGTGCCAGCAGGCTCATAGGATACAATGAGCAGTTCTTC; J: TRBJ2-1; V: TRBV7-8; D: NA; size: NA
CDR3: CASSLTGQANYGYTF; DNA: TGTGCCAGCAGTTTAACCGGACAGGCTAACTATGGCTACACCTTC; J: TRBJ1-2; V: TRBV6-4; D: TRBD1; size: NA
CDR3: CASSLSVANYGYTF; DNA: TGTGCCAGCAGCTTATCAGTAGCTAACTATGGCTACACCTTC; J: TRBJ1-2; V: TRBV7-2; D: NA; size: NA
CDR3: CSAQDRVSGELFF; DNA: TGCAGTGCCCAGGACAGGGTGTCCGGGGAGCTGTTTTTT; J: TRBJ2-2; V: TRBV20-1; D: TRBD1; size: few
CDR3: CASSLSGDPYNEQFF; DNA: TGTGCCAGCAGCTTGTCGGGGGACCCCTACAATGAGCAGTTCTTC; J: TRBJ2-1; V: TRBV5-4; D: NA; size: NA
CDR3: CASSGFGSSNEQFF; DNA: TGTGCCAGCAGTGGGTTTGGCTCCAGTAATGAGCAGTTCTTC; J: TRBJ2-1; V: TRBV2; D: NA; size: few
CDR3: CASSLGGGRETQYF; DNA: TGTGCCAGCAGCTTAGGGGGGGGAAGGGAGACCCAGTACTTC; J: TRBJ2-5; V: TRBV7-2; D: TRBD2; size: NA
CDR3: CASSLALTGRRKVDTEAFF; DNA: TGTGCCAGCAGCTTAGCCCTCACGGGCCGTCGGAAGGTGGACACTGAAGCTTTCTTT; J: TRBJ1-1; V: TRBV7-8; D: NA; size: NA
CDR3: CASSPLAGVETQYF; DNA: TGTGCCAGCTCACCACTAGCGGGGGTGGAGACCCAGTACTTC; J: TRBJ2-5; V: TRBV18; D: TRBD2; size: few
CDR3: CSAMGQGGDTQYF; DNA: TGCAGTGCCATGGGACAGGGGGGAGATACGCAGTATTTT; J: TRBJ2-3; V: TRBV20-1; D: TRBD1; size: NA
CDR3: CASSPGPPPDEQFF; DNA: TGTGCCAGCAGCCCGGGACCCCCTCCGGATGAGCAGTTCTTC; J: TRBJ2-1; V: TRBV7-3; D: NA; size: NA
CDR3: CSARQVSNEQFF; DNA: TGCAGTGCTAGACAGGTGTCCAATGAGCAGTTCTTC; J: TRBJ2-1; V: TRBV20-1; D: NA; size: NA
CDR3: CASSFSGINSPLHF; DNA: TGTGCCAGCAGCTTCTCGGGGATTAATTCACCCCTCCACTTT; J: TRBJ1-6; V: TRBV7-3; D: NA; size: few
CDR3: CASSPQRGYQETQYF; DNA: TGTGCCAGCAGTCCACAGCGGGGGTACCAAGAGACCCAGTACTTC; J: TRBJ2-5; V: TRBV6-1; D: TRBD2; size: few
CDR3: CASSEDRGVYGYTF; DNA: TGTGCCAGCAGCGAGGACAGGGGTGTGTATGGCTACACCTTC; J: TRBJ1-2; V: TRBV6-1; D: TRBD1; size: NA
CDR3: CASRVAGNQETQYF; DNA: TGTGCCAGCAGGGTGGCGGGAAACCAAGAGACCCAGTACTTC; J: TRBJ2-5; V: TRBV6-1; D: NA; size: few
CDR3: CSARDPQGTGGDWGTEAFF; DNA: TGCAGTGCTAGAGATCCGCAGGGGACAGGGGGCGATTGGGGGACTGAAGCTTTCTTT; J: TRBJ1-1; V: TRBV20-1; D: TRBD1; size: few
CDR3: CASSLAAPGTTDTQYF; DNA: TGTGCCAGCAGCTTAGCCGCACCCGGGACAACAGATACGCAGTATTTT; J: TRBJ2-3; V: TRBV11-3; D: NA; size: NA
CDR3: CASSLGAGFATQYF; DNA: TGTGCCAGCAGCTTAGGGGCAGGGTTCGCGACCCAGTACTTC; J: TRBJ2-5; V: TRBV11-2; D: NA; size: few
CDR3: CASSPRDSPYNEQFF; DNA: TGTGCCAGCAGCCCCCGGGACTCCCCCTACAATGAGCAGTTCTTC; J: TRBJ2-1; V: TRBV27; D: NA; size: NA
CDR3: CATVTGQGAYEQYF; DNA: TGTGCCACAGTTACGGGACAGGGGGCCTACGAGCAGTACTTC; J: TRBJ2-7; V: TRBV28; D: TRBD1; size: NA
CDR3: CASSLGLGQQAFF; DNA: TGTGCCAGCAGCTTAGGGCTGGGACAGCAAGCTTTCTTT; J: TRBJ1-1; V: TRBV7-9; D: TRBD1; size: few
CDR3: CASSLERGNTEAFF; DNA: TGTGCCAGCAGCCTTGAGAGGGGGAACACTGAAGCTTTCTTT; J: TRBJ1-1; V: TRBV4-2; D: NA; size: NA
CDR3: CATSRPQTGRYQPQHF; DNA: TGTGCCACCAGCAGGCCACAGACAGGGCGTTATCAGCCCCAGCATTTT; J: TRBJ1-5; V: TRBV15; D: TRBD1; size: medium-sized
CDR3: CASSPRLAGEGTQYF; DNA: TGTGCCAGCAGCCCCCGACTAGCGGGGGAGGGGACCCAGTACTTC; J: TRBJ2-5; V: TRBV7-9; D: TRBD2; size: NA
CDR3: CASGGQPNTEAFF; DNA: TGTGCCAGCGGAGGACAGCCGAACACTGAAGCTTTCTTT; J: TRBJ1-1; V: TRBV7-2; D: NA; size: few
CDR3: CSARERTRGRNEQFF; DNA: TGCAGTGCTAGAGAGAGGACCCGAGGAAGAAATGAGCAGTTCTTC; J: TRBJ2-1; V: TRBV20-1; D: NA; size: once
CDR3: CSARGLAGVSDTQYF; DNA: TGCAGTGCTAGGGGACTAGCGGGGGTCTCCGATACGCAGTATTTT; J: TRBJ2-3; V: TRBV20-1; D: TRBD2; size: NA
CDR3: CSARSPGLDLGFF; DNA: TGCAGTGCTAGATCGCCGGGACTAGATTTGGGGTTCTTC; J: TRBJ2-1; V: TRBV20-1; D: TRBD2; size: NA
CDR3: CSARYRRDPLFGEQFF; DNA: TGCAGTGCTAGATACCGCCGGGACCCGCTTTTTGGTGAGCAGTTCTTC; J: TRBJ2-1; V: TRBV20-1; D: NA; size: few
CDR3: CSAPGLSLGTQYF; DNA: TGCAGTGCTCCGGGACTATCGCTCGGGACCCAGTACTTC; J: TRBJ2-5; V: TRBV20-1; D: TRBD2; size: medium-sized
CDR3: CASSSFVSTGGLYEQYF; DNA: TGTGCCAGCAGTTCCTTCGTTAGTACAGGGGGCCTCTACGAGCAGTACTTC; J: TRBJ2-7; V: TRBV6-5; D: TRBD1; size: once
CDR3: CASSEVWFTSAFQSGREQYF; DNA: TGTGCCAGCTCCGAGGTTTGGTTCACTAGCGCTTTTCAAAGTGGTCGCGAGCAGTACTTC; J: TRBJ2-7; V: TRBV7-9; D: TRBD2; size: NA
CDR3: CSAQGAGWDIQYF; DNA: TGCAGTGCTCAGGGGGCGGGATGGGACATTCAGTACTTC; J: TRBJ2-4; V: TRBV20-1; D: TRBD1; size: few
CDR3: CASSANRQPAMTPQHF; DNA: TGTGCCAGCAGCGCGAACCGACAGCCAGCCATGACGCCCCAGCATTTT; J: TRBJ1-5; V: TRBV7-8; D: NA; size: few
CDR3: CASSLAYRSSEDSPLHF; DNA: TGTGCCAGCAGCTTAGCTTATAGGTCATCTGAGGATTCACCCCTCCACTTT; J: TRBJ1-6; V: TRBV7-2; D: NA; size: NA
CDR3: CASTQGLSPLHF; DNA: TGTGCCAGCACCCAAGGCCTCTCACCCCTCCACTTT; J: TRBJ1-6; V: TRBV7-2; D: NA; size: NA
CDR3: CASSSPSGSSVTDTQYF; DNA: TGTGCCAGCAGCTCACCTAGCGGGAGCTCAGTAACAGATACGCAGTATTTT; J: TRBJ2-3; V: TRBV11-3; D: TRBD2; size: few
CDR3: CSAEAGGRYEQYF; DNA: TGCAGTGCTGAGGCGGGAGGGCGCTACGAGCAGTACTTC; J: TRBJ2-7; V: TRBV20-1; D: TRBD2; size: few
CDR3: CASSLASGTAWQETQYF; DNA: TGTGCCAGCAGCTTAGCATCTGGAACAGCCTGGCAAGAGACCCAGTACTTC; J: TRBJ2-5; V: TRBV7-9; D: NA; size: few
CDR3: CASIGYGYTF; DNA: TGTGCCAGCATTGGATATGGCTACACCTTC; J: TRBJ1-2; V: TRBV6-7; D: NA; size: NA